This passage covers 30 T cell receptor beta chains from one sample sequenced in a study of blood T cell repertoires in COVID-19 (dated by TCRdb to the early 2020s). Library creation used the immunoSEQ multiplex PCR assay. What TCRdb holds here is the immuneACCESS table cut down to in-frame rearrangements. Part of the clones is not present; checked against another copy, under half of the missing clones reflect an unresolved V gene, and the others are unexplained. This sample is represented by 150,000 to 200,000 clones; just over 85% of them were singletons. The ten biggest clones cover about 8.4% of the sample. Sequencing was done on a sample of PBMCs or T cells enriched from blood (not recorded which). Receptor source: a young woman who had recovered from COVID-19.

The chain links TRBV12-3 or TRBV12-4 to TRBJ1-1, with no clear D. The CDR3 length is 11 residues. Deletions cut 8 bases from V and 6 bases from J, with 10 bases between. This chain's CDR3 is CASFFGAEAFF. CDR3 bases: TGTGCCAGCTTTTTCGGGGCTGAAGCTTTCTTT.

The chain uses TRBV15 and TRBJ1-1, with no clear D. Trimming cost V 3 bases and J 0 bases, with 17 bases left between them. From germline, CDR1 is LNHNV and CDR2 YYDKDF (reference sequence). The CDR3 is 17 residues long. DNA of the CDR3: TGTGCCACCAGCAGTGGAGAGGGAGCACGGGTGAACACTGAAGCTTTCTTT. It specifies CATSSGEGARVNTEAFF.

This rearrangement joins TRBV28 to TRBJ1-1; D gene unclear. V was pared by 6 bases and J by 0 bases, with 14 bases between. In germline, CDR1 is MDHEN, CDR2 SYDVKM. This CDR3 comprises 15 residues. CDR3 sequence: CASSPPAGLNTEAFF. CDR3 nucleotides: TGTGCCAGCAGCCCCCCCGCAGGCTTGAACACTGAAGCTTTCTTT.

J is TRBJ2-2 and V is TRBV27; D may be TRBD1 (7 bases). The V gene lost 7 bases and the J gene lost 4 bases, with 13 bases spanning the gap. CDR3 length equals 14 residues. The germline V gene has CDR1 MNHEY and CDR2 SMNVEV (reference sequence). The CDR3, as DNA: TGTGCCAGCAAAGGGACAGCGGGCACCGGGGAGCTGTTTTTT. This gives the protein CASKGTAGTGELFF.

The chain has TRBV9 and TRBJ2-7, with 9 nucleotides matching TRBD2. This CDR3 is 15 amino acids long. Germline CDR1 SGDLS, CDR2 YYNGEE. With V trimmed by 4 bases and J by 7 bases, 12 bases remained unmatched. The CDR3 DNA sequence: TGTGCCAGCAGCTGGTCTGGGACTAGCTTGGGGGAGCAGTACTTC. This codes for CASSWSGTSLGEQYF.

The CDR3 spells CASSVGVDYQETQYF. As DNA, the CDR3 is TGTGCCAGCAGCGTAGGGGTGGACTACCAAGAGACCCAGTACTTC. The V call is TRBV9, the J call TRBJ2-5, with a possible D match to TRBD2 (5 bases). This CDR3 contains 15 residues. V dropped 0 bases and J dropped 0 bases, with 9 bases sitting between them. In germline, CDR1 is SGDLS, CDR2 YYNGEE.

The V and J genes are TRBV27 and TRBJ1-6; perhaps TRBD1 as D (6 bases). The CDR3 is 13 residues long. Germline CDR1 and CDR2: MNHEY and SMNVEV (reference sequence). The ends were cut back, 7 bases at V and 4 bases at J, with 8 bases in the middle. The CDR3 sequence is CASKTGYNSPLHF. The CDR3 DNA follows: TGTGCCAGCAAGACAGGATATAATTCACCCCTCCACTTT.

Relative to its sample, this clone is large. The genes are TRBV30 and TRBJ2-3; 12 nucleotides match TRBD2. The CDR3 has 15 amino acids. In germline, CDR1 is GTSNPN, CDR2 SVGIG (reference sequence). V trimming: 3 bases; J trimming: 4 bases; junction bases outside the gene matches: 5. CDR3 nucleotides: TGTGCCTGGAGCTTACTAGCGGGAGGCCCAGATACGCAGTATTTT. Amino acid sequence: CAWSLLAGGPDTQYF.

The chain employs TRBV27 and TRBJ1-4, with 8 bases lining up with TRBD1. From germline, CDR1 is MNHEY and CDR2 SMNVEV (reference sequence). V lost 5 bases to trimming and J lost 7 bases; unmatched junction nucleotides: 6. This CDR3 is built from 14 residues. The DNA for the CDR3 is TGTGCCAGCAGTCCGGACAGGGATCGTGAAAAACTGTTTTTT. It encodes CASSPDRDREKLFF.

For the CDR3, the DNA is TGTGCCAGCAGCCGCGCCGATACGCAGTATTTT. This encodes CASSRADTQYF. The genes are TRBV3-1 (or the pseudogene TRBV3-2) and TRBJ2-3; D remains unclear. CDR3 size: 11 residues. The germline CDR1 and CDR2 sequences are LGHDT and YNNKEL (reference sequence). The V end was cut by 4 bases, the J end by 6 bases, with 5 bases between.

The J gene is TRBJ1-1, the V gene TRBV14, with D perhaps TRBD1 (6 bases). The germline CDR1 and CDR2 sequences are SGHDN and FVKESK. The V gene lost 2 bases and the J gene lost 5 bases, with 12 bases spanning the gap. The CDR3 covers 14 residues. CDR3 amino acids: CASSQWDTRTEAFF. The CDR3 region has the DNA TGTGCCAGCAGCCAATGGGACACTCGAACTGAAGCTTTCTTT.

The genes are TRBV3-1 (or the pseudogene TRBV3-2) and TRBJ2-3; D is unclear. Looked up from germline, CDR1 is LGHDT and CDR2 is YNNKEL (reference sequence). The germline V and J ends were trimmed by 0 bases and 2 bases, with 9 bases remaining between them. This CDR3 is 15 amino acids long. This chain's CDR3 is CASSQEDGDTDTQYF. The CDR3 DNA is TGTGCCAGCAGCCAAGAAGACGGAGACACAGATACGCAGTATTTT.

The gene calls are TRBV3-1 (or the pseudogene TRBV3-2) and TRBJ2-1, with 12 bases that match TRBD2. CDR3 length: 18 residues. Losses at the gene ends were 3 bases for V and 2 bases for J; bases not matched to a gene: 8. Germline loops: CDR1 LGHDT, CDR2 YNNKEL (reference sequence). The CDR3 loop is CASSQWPSGRDPYNEQFF. In DNA form, the CDR3 reads TGTGCCAGCAGCCAGTGGCCTAGCGGGAGGGACCCCTACAATGAGCAGTTCTTC.

This rearrangement joins TRBV7-8 to TRBJ2-7; possibly TRBD2 for D (5 bases). Between the trimmed V and J ends, which lost 2 bases and 3 bases, there was a span of 8 bases. The length of the CDR3 is 13 residues. In germline, CDR1 is SGHVS, CDR2 FQNEAQ. CDR3 amino acids: CASSLLAYYEQYF. In DNA form, the CDR3 reads TGTGCCAGCAGCTTACTAGCCTACTACGAGCAGTACTTC.

This chain connects TRBV6-8 to TRBJ2-5; D is possibly TRBD1 or TRBD2 (8 bases each). CDR3 size: 16 residues. Germline CDR1 is MNHGY and CDR2 is SAAAGT. The ends were cut back, 10 bases at V and 1 base at J, with 22 bases in the middle. CDR3 in amino acids: CANRGLGGGFQETQYF. CDR3 nucleotide sequence: TGTGCCAACAGGGGGTTAGGCGGGGGGTTCCAAGAGACCCAGTACTTC.

This clone was found once. This chain joins TRBV30 and TRBJ1-5; a possible D gene is TRBD1 (5 bases). CDR3 size: 14 residues. The germline V and J ends were trimmed by 0 bases and 4 bases, with 10 bases remaining between them. Germline-derived CDR1 and CDR2 are GTSNPN and SVGIG (reference sequence). CDR3 protein: CAWSVMTANQPQHF. DNA of the CDR3: TGTGCCTGGAGTGTGATGACAGCTAATCAGCCCCAGCATTTT.

CDR3 nucleotides: TGTGCCAGTAGTATCGGCGGGACGAGGCGCTATGGCTACACCTTC. Residues: CASSIGGTRRYGYTF. The chain combines TRBV19 with TRBJ1-2; the D gene is possibly TRBD1 (5 bases). The V gene lost 3 bases and the J gene lost 4 bases, with 15 bases spanning the gap. CDR1 is LNHDA and CDR2 is SQIVND in the germline V gene (reference sequence). The length of the CDR3 is 15 residues. The full variable domain, completed using reference TRBV19 and TRBJ1-2, is DGGITQSPKYLFRKEGQNVTLSCEQNLNHDAMYWYRQDPGQGLRLIYYSQIVNDFQKGDIAEGYSVSREKKESFPLTVTSAQKNPTAFYLCASSIGGTRRYGYTFGSGTRLTVV.

In this sample, this clone turned up a few times. The CDR3 loop reads CASRGETQYF. Here the CDR3 DNA reads TGTGCCTCCCGGGGGGAGACCCAGTACTTC. The V and J genes are TRBV3-1 (or the pseudogene TRBV3-2) and TRBJ2-5; possibly TRBD2 for D (6 bases). The CDR3 is 10 amino acids. Per germline, CDR1 LGHDT and CDR2 YNNKEL (reference sequence). The V and J ends lost 11 bases and 5 bases respectively, with 9 bases between them.

V is TRBV4-3 and J is TRBJ1-2; a possible D gene is TRBD1 (5 bases). The CDR3 consists of 19 residues. Trimming removed 3 bases at V and 4 bases at J, with 27 bases between. Germline values: CDR1 LGHNA, CDR2 YSLEER. The CDR3 region is CASSQRPAAVGGSPYGYTF. In DNA, the CDR3 is TGCGCCAGCAGCCAGAGACCTGCTGCGGTCGGGGGATCTCCCTATGGCTACACCTTC.

J is TRBJ2-5 and V is TRBV25-1; 8 bases agree with TRBD1. Germline V gene lookup returns CDR1 MGHDK and CDR2 SYGVNS. V lost 6 bases to trimming and J lost 5 bases; unmatched junction nucleotides: 8. The CDR3 length is 14 residues. CDR3: CASRDREARETQYF. For the CDR3, the DNA is TGTGCCAGCAGGGACAGGGAGGCGCGGGAGACCCAGTACTTC.

DNA for the CDR3: TGTGCCAGCAGGTTCAGGACAGGAGATTCTTATGGCTACACCTTC. Amino acid sequence: CASRFRTGDSYGYTF. The gene calls are TRBV5-4 and TRBJ1-2; 7 bases match TRBD1. J lost 5 bases, V lost 5 bases, and 12 bases had no gene match. The CDR3 covers 15 residues. Germline V gene data show CDR1 as SGHNT and CDR2 as YYREEE (reference sequence). Supplemented by reference TRBV5-4 and TRBJ1-2, the full variable domain reads ETGVTQSPTHLIKTRGQQVTLRCSSQSGHNTVSWYQQALGQGPQFIFQYYREEENGRGNFPPRFSGLQFPNYSSELNVNALELDDSALYLCASRFRTGDSYGYTFGSGTRLTVV.

The chain uses TRBV10-1 and TRBJ1-1, with 9 bases matching TRBD1. The CDR3 covers 14 residues. V lost 3 bases to trimming and J lost 4 bases; unmatched junction nucleotides: 3. Germline V gene lookup returns CDR1 WNHNN and CDR2 SYGVQD (reference sequence). The CDR3 DNA sequence: TGCGCCAGCAGTGACGACAGGGGGGCCACTGAAGCTTTCTTT. Translating gives CASSDDRGATEAFF.

The chain links TRBV19 to TRBJ2-3, with D perhaps TRBD2 (5 bases). V dropped 6 bases and J dropped 2 bases, with 9 bases sitting between them. This CDR3 comprises 13 residues. The germline V gene has CDR1 LNHDA and CDR2 SQIVND (reference sequence). In DNA, the CDR3 is TGTGCCAGTAGCCCGGACTCCACAGATACGCAGTATTTT. Amino acids: CASSPDSTDTQYF.

The chain recombines TRBV13 with TRBJ2-1; 8 bases align to TRBD1. Trimming at V came to 3 bases and at J to 3 bases, leaving 4 bases not matched to a gene. This CDR3 is 15 amino acids long. Germline CDR1 reads PRHDT; CDR2 reads FYEKMQ (reference sequence). CDR3 amino acids: CASSLVGQVYNEQFF. DNA of the CDR3: TGTGCCAGCAGCTTGGTGGGACAGGTCTACAATGAGCAGTTCTTC. Together with reference TRBV13 and TRBJ2-1, the CDR3 gives the full variable domain: AAGVIQSPRHLIKEKRETATLKCYPIPRHDTVYWYQQGPGQDPQFLISFYEKMQSDKGSIPDRFSAQQFSDYHSELNMSSLELGDSALYFCASSLVGQVYNEQFFGPGTRLTVL.

The chain employs TRBV15 and TRBJ1-3, with D perhaps TRBD1 (5 bases). Germline CDR1 and CDR2: LNHNV and YYDKDF (reference sequence). This CDR3 is 14 amino acids long. The ends were cut back, 0 bases at V and 6 bases at J, with 9 bases in the middle. The CDR3: CATSREGVENTIYF. CDR3 sequence (DNA): TGTGCCACCAGCAGAGAAGGGGTGGAAAACACCATATATTTT.

The chain carries TRBV28 and TRBJ2-7, with 13 positions matching TRBD2. This CDR3 is built from 17 residues. Losses at the gene ends were 2 bases for V and 0 bases for J; bases not matched to a gene: 4. Germline-derived CDR1 and CDR2 are MDHEN and SYDVKM. The CDR3 loop is CASSLATSGGPSYEQYF. Written as DNA, the CDR3 is TGTGCCAGCAGTTTAGCGACTAGCGGGGGGCCCTCCTACGAGCAGTACTTC.

The rearrangement uses TRBV9 and TRBJ1-5; D may be TRBD1 (5 bases). Trimming removed 4 bases from V and 8 bases from J, with 19 bases in between. CDR1 and CDR2 from the germline V gene are SGDLS and YYNGEE. CDR3 size: 15 residues. CDR3: CASSPRPGTQEPQHF. The CDR3 bases are TGTGCCAGCAGCCCGAGGCCCGGGACTCAAGAGCCCCAGCATTTT.

The rearrangement joins TRBV19 to TRBJ1-2; possible D gene TRBD1, 5 bases. The length of the CDR3 is 14 residues. Trimming took 3 bases from V and 5 from J, leaving 13 bases between them. Germline lookup yields CDR1 LNHDA and CDR2 SQIVND (reference sequence). The CDR3 reads CASSIEDSLYGYTF. CDR3 DNA sequence: TGTGCCAGTAGTATCGAAGACAGTTTATATGGCTACACCTTC. Drawing the rest from reference TRBV19 and TRBJ1-2, the complete variable domain is DGGITQSPKYLFRKEGQNVTLSCEQNLNHDAMYWYRQDPGQGLRLIYYSQIVNDFQKGDIAEGYSVSREKKESFPLTVTSAQKNPTAFYLCASSIEDSLYGYTFGSGTRLTVV.

This clone occurred a few times. This chain links TRBV19 with TRBJ1-1; D unresolved. The CDR3 runs 15 residues. Trimming cost V 7 bases and J 0 bases, with 15 bases left between them. CDR1 and CDR2 (germline): LNHDA, SQIVND (reference sequence). The CDR3 sequence is CASTSAGSMNTEAFF. CDR3 bases: TGTGCCAGTACCTCGGCAGGAAGCATGAACACTGAAGCTTTCTTT.

V is TRBV11-3 and J is TRBJ2-7; no definite D call. There are 13 residues in the CDR3. The germline gives CDR1 SGHNT, CDR2 YENEEA. Trimming pared 5 bases from V and 7 bases from J, leaving 15 bases between. CDR3 in amino acids: CASSVNVLTEQYF. CDR3 DNA: TGTGCCAGCAGCGTTAATGTTCTGACAGAGCAGTACTTC.